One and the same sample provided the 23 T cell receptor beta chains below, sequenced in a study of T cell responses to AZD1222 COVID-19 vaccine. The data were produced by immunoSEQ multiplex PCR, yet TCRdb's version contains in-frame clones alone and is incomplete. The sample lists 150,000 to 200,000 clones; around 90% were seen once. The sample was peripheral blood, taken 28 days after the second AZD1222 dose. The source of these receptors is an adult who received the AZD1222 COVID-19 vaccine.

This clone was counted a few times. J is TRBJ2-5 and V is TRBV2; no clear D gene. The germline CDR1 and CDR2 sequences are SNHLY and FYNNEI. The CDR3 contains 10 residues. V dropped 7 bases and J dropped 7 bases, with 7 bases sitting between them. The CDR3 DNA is TGTGCCAGCAAAGAGTTGACCCAGTACTTC. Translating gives CASKELTQYF.

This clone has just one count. CDR3 sequence reads: CASSGPNQGDTQYF. The CDR3 DNA reads as TGTGCCAGTTCGGGCCCGAACCAAGGGGATACGCAGTATTTT. The chain recombines TRBV19 with TRBJ2-3; D remains ambiguous. The CDR3 is 14 amino acids. Trimming cost V 8 bases and J 6 bases, with 18 bases left between them. Germline V gene data show CDR1 as LNHDA and CDR2 as SQIVND (reference sequence).

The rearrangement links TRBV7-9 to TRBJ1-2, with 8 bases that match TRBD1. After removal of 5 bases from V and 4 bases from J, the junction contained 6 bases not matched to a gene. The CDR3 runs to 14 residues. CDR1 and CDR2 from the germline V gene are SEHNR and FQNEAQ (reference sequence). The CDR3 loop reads CASSHPDRAYGYTF. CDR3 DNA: TGTGCCAGCAGCCACCCGGACAGGGCCTATGGCTACACCTTC.

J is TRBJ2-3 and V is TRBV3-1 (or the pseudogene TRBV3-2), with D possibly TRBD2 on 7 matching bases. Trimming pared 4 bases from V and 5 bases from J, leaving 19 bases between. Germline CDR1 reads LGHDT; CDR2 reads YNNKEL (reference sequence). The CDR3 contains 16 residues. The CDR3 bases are TGTGCCAGCAGCCCCCGGGTCGGGGGCGGGGGAGATACGCAGTATTTT. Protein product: CASSPRVGGGGDTQYF.

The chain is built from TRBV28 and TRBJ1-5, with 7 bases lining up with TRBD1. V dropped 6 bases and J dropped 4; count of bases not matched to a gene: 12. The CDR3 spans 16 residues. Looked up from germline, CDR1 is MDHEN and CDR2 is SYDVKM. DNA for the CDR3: TGTGCCAGCAGAAGAATAGCAGGGGGTTGGAATCAGCCCCAGCATTTT. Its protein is CASRRIAGGWNQPQHF.

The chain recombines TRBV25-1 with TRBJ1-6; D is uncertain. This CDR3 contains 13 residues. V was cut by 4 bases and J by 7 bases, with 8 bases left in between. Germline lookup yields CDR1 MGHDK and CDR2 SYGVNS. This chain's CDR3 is CASSVTENSPLHF. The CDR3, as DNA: TGTGCCAGCAGTGTCACAGAGAATTCACCCCTCCACTTT. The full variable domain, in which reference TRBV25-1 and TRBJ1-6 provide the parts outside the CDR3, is EADIYQTPRYLVIGTGKKITLECSQTMGHDKMYWYQQDPGMELHLIHYSYGVNSTEKGDLSSESTVSRIRTEHFPLTLESARPSHTSQYLCASSVTENSPLHFGNGTRLTVT.

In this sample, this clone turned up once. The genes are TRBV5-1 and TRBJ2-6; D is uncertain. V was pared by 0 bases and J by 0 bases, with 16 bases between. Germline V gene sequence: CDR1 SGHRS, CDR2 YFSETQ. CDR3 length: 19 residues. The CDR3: CASSLGIRQVLSGANVLTF. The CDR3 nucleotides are TGCGCCAGCAGCTTGGGAATCCGACAAGTCCTCTCTGGGGCCAACGTCCTGACTTTC.

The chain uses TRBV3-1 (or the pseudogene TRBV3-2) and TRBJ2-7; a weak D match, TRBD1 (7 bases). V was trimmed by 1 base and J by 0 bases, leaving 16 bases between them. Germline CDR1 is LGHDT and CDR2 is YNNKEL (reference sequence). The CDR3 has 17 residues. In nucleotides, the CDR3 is TGTGCCAGCAGCCAAGCGGGGGAACAGGGGAGCTCCTACGAGCAGTACTTC. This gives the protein CASSQAGEQGSSYEQYF.

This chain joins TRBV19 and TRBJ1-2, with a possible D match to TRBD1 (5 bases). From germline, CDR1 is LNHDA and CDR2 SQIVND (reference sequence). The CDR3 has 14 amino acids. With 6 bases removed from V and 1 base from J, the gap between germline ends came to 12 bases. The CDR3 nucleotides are TGTGCCAGTAGCATCGGACAAATTAACTATGGCTACACCTTC. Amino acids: CASSIGQINYGYTF. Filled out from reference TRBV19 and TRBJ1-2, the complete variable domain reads DGGITQSPKYLFRKEGQNVTLSCEQNLNHDAMYWYRQDPGQGLRLIYYSQIVNDFQKGDIAEGYSVSREKKESFPLTVTSAQKNPTAFYLCASSIGQINYGYTFGSGTRLTVV.

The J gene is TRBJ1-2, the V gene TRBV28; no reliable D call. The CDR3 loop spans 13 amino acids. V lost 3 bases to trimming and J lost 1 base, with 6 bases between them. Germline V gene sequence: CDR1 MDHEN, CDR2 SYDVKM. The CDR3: CASSLADNYGYTF. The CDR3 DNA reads TGTGCCAGCAGTTTGGCAGATAACTATGGCTACACCTTC.

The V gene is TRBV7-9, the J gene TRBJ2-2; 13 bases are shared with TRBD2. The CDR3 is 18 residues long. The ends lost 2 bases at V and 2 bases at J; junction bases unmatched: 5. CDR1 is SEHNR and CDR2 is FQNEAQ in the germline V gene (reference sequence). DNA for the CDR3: TGTGCCAGCAGCTTAAGGGCGGGACTAGCGGGAAACACCGGGGAGCTGTTTTTT. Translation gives CASSLRAGLAGNTGELFF.

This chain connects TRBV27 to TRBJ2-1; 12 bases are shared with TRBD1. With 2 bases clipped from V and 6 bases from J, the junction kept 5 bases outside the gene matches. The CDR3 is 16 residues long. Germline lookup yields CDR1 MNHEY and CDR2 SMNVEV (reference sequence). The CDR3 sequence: CASSLSRDRGLNEQFF. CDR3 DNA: TGTGCCAGCAGTTTAAGCCGGGACAGGGGGCTCAATGAGCAGTTCTTC.

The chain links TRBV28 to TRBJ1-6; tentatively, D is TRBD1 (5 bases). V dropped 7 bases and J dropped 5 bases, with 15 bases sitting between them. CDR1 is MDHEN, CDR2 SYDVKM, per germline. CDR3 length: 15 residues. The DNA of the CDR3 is TGTGCCAGCACCTCGGCGGGGACGGATAATTCACCCCTCCACTTT. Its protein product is CASTSAGTDNSPLHF.

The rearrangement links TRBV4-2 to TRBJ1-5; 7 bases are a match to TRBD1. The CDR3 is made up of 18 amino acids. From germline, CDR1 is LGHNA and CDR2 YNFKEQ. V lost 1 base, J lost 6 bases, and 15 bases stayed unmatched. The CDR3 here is CASSQGPAGTADGQPQHF. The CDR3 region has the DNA TGTGCCAGCAGCCAAGGTCCTGCCGGGACAGCGGACGGTCAGCCCCAGCATTTT.

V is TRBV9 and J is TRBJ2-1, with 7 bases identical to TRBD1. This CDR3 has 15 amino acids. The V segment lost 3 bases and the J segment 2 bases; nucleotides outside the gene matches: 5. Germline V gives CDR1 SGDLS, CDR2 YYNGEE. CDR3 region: CASSDTGEPYNEQFF. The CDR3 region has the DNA TGTGCCAGCAGCGATACAGGGGAGCCCTACAATGAGCAGTTCTTC.

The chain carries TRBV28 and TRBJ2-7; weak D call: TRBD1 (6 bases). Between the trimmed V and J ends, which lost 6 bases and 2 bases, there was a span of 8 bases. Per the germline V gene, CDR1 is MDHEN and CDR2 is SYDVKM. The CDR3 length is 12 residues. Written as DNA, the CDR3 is TGTGCCAGCAGGGCAGGGGCCTACGAGCAGTACTTC. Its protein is CASRAGAYEQYF.

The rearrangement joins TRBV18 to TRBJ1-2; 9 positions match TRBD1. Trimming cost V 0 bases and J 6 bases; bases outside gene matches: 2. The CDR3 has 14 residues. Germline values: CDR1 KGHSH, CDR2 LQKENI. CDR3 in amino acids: CASSPPRTGDGYTF. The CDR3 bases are TGTGCCAGCTCACCACCAAGGACAGGGGATGGCTACACCTTC.

The CDR3 sequence is CAWTDGETQYF. In DNA form, the CDR3 reads TGTGCCTGGACGGACGGGGAGACCCAGTACTTC. This chain joins TRBV30 and TRBJ2-5; no reliable D call. Trimming removed 4 bases from V and 5 bases from J, with 8 bases in between. CDR3 length: 11 residues. From germline, CDR1 is GTSNPN and CDR2 SVGIG (reference sequence). The complete variable domain, with remaining parts taken from reference TRBV30 and TRBJ2-5, reads SQTIHQWPATLVQPVGSPLSLECTVEGTSNPNLYWYRQAAGRGLQLLFYSVGIGQISSEVPQNLSASRPQDRQFILSSKKLLLSDSGFYLCAWTDGETQYFGPGTRLLVL.

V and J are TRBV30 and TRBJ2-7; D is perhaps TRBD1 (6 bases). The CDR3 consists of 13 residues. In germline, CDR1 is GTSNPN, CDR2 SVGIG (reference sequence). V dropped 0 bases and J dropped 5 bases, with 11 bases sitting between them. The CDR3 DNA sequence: TGTGCCTGGAGTGTACAGGGAGTACACGAGCAGTACTTC. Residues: CAWSVQGVHEQYF.

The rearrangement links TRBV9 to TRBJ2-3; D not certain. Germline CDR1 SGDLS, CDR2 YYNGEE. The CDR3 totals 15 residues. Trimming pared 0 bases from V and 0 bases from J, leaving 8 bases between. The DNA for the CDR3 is TGTGCCAGCAGCGTAGGTGTGGGGAGCACAGATACGCAGTATTTT. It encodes CASSVGVGSTDTQYF.

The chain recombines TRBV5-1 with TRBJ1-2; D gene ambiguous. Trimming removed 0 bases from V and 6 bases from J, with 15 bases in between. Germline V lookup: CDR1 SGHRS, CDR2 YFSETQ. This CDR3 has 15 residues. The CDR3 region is CASSLDLLRADGYTF. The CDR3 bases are TGCGCCAGCAGCTTGGATTTACTACGAGCGGATGGCTACACCTTC.

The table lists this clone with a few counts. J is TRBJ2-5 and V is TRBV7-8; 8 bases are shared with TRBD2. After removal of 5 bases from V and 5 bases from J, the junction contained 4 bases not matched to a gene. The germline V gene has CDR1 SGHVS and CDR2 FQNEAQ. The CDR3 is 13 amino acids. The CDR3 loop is CASSRTGGETQYF. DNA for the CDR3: TGTGCCAGCAGCCGTACGGGGGGGGAGACCCAGTACTTC.

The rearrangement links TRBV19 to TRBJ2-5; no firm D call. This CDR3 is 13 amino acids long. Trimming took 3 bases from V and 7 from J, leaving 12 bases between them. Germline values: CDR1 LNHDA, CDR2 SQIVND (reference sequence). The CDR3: CASSIAEVSTQYF. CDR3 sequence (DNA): TGTGCCAGTAGTATTGCCGAGGTGTCGACCCAGTACTTC.